The text below deals with one TCR beta chain. What antigen it recognizes has not been identified. No qualities accompany the bases; no much larger clone lies one base away. Library preparation was by the immunoSEQ multiplex PCR assay. For the multiplex PCR, a mixture combining 60 forward primers for TCR Vbeta segments and 13 reverse primers for TCR Jbeta segments was used. The CDR3 region of rearranged TCR beta genes was amplified from genomic DNA with a multiplex PCR assay. The Illumina HiSeq System was used to sequence the amplified TCR beta libraries as 87-base-pair reads. The original pipeline was this. In a later analysis, 77 million or so unique TCR beta chains were counted across the 500 to 850 repertoires, and approximately 11 million of these chains were shared by at least two donors. To remove PCR and sequencing errors, raw reads were error-corrected and collapsed into unique sequences using a nearest-neighbor algorithm that merged closely related sequences. To assign V, D and J gene segments, CDR3 sequences were aligned to IMGT reference sequences. For a sequence to be retained, a match of at least six nucleotides was required to both a V gene segment and a J gene segment. Rearrangements were classified as productive when the CDR3 lacked stop codons and remained in frame with V and J, and all other rearrangements were classified as non-productive. CDR3 was defined by IMGT convention, running from the second conserved V-encoded cysteine to the conserved J-encoded phenylalanine. The earlier analysis of fewer than 750 of the donors excluded sequences that lacked an unambiguous match to a single V gene segment. An earlier analysis of about 590 of the donors classified V segments as functional when productive rearrangements were above 56.7% and as segregating when the standard deviation between donors was above 5%. A statistical classification framework was built for diagnosing cytomegalovirus status from the catalog of TCR beta chain sequences. V and J gene assignment, in a later analysis, came from comparing TCR nucleotide sequences with IMGT/GENE-DB human TR gene sequences. Using the TCRdist pipeline, a later analysis assigned CDR3 sequences along with most-parsimonious VDJ recombination scenarios. In a later analysis, every TCR beta chain was defined by the combination of its CDR3 amino acid sequence and its V-gene family, and reads without a unique V-gene family were dropped. As a way to deal with suspected cross-contamination and a sequencing artifact, a later analysis dropped hundreds of nucleotide sequences that were highly shared and had low generation probability. For each public chain, a later analysis derived a clonal expansion index from normalized ranks of inferred template counts within each repertoire. In a later analysis, generation probabilities were computed using a VDJ recombination model fitted to out-of-frame rearrangements, and the results were checked against IGoR. Hypergeometric tests were used in a later analysis to score TCR-TCR, TCR-HLA and TCR-CMV co-occurrence, with a repertoire-size bias correction applied to the TCR pairs. In a later analysis, false discovery rates were estimated by permuting HLA or CMV assignments 20 times. In a later analysis, co-occurring TCRs were grouped using DBSCAN, with TCRdist sequence similarity added in when clustering inside HLA-allele-positive subsets. Repertoires with fewer than 30,000 or more than 120,000 public chains were left out of co-occurrence clustering, as were about five repertoires with anomalous nucleotide sharing. TCRdb obtained this table from immuneACCESS and retained in-frame rearrangements with V and J assigned. These tables miss some clones; where compared with another copy, unresolved V genes account for less than half of the shortfall, and the remainder is unexplained. V and J calls and clone size are those listed in that table; D and trimming were worked out from the DNA. The sample data list 130,000 or so clones, and roughly 83% of these were observed just once. The top ten clonotypes cover over 1.5% of the sample.

The data stem from a study of cytomegalovirus exposure and HLA in healthy donors listed by TCRdb under 2017. Broadly, across the study: According to an earlier analysis of 587 of the donors, roughly 180 million T cells yielded over 100 million unique TCR beta sequences and about 300 Gb of sequence data. An early release that covered about 640 HLA-typed donors contained approximately 300 gigabases of sequencing data and 85 million to 100 million unique TCR sequences. Of the roughly 410 genotyped donors, over 80% were placed in the genetic ancestry cluster associated with self-reported Caucasian donors. The aim of the study was to test whether cataloging public T cell receptors could identify signatures of past pathogen exposure. The study profiled the T cell repertoires of approximately 700 subjects by immunosequencing and related them to cytomegalovirus serostatus. Along with the roughly 710-subject first cohort, a separate validation cohort of over 90 different subjects was used. The study combined high-throughput TCR immunosequencing, statistical association of individual TCRs with disease status, and machine learning to predict cytomegalovirus infection status. To study patterns of TCR occurrence, a later analysis re-analyzed previously published TCR beta repertoires from 700 or so donors and added high-resolution HLA genotyping. In the later analysis, no new phenotypic data were used to find candidate immune exposures; instead, reliance was placed on TCR beta sequences and their occurrence across donors. An earlier analysis of some 600 of the donors applied high-throughput TCR beta sequencing to assess whether each TCR beta V gene segment acted as functional or pseudogenic. Donor age, sex, ethnicity and CMV serostatus were compiled together with the repertoire data. Genome-wide SNP genotypes for about three fifths of the 666 donors were used in a later genetic analysis, which treated that subset as a discovery cohort. Every discovery cohort repertoire had been produced on one sequencing platform. HLA typing covered class I and class II loci at four-digit resolution. The number of typed donors differed by locus: about 620-640 for A, B, C, DRB1 and DQB1; 500 to 550 for DQA1; about 600 for DPA1; and some 450 for DPB1. Because of strong linkage in the cohort, 5 or 6 DR-DQ haplotypes were treated as single units for association and clustering. Among about 360 genotyped donors of the cohort, an average of 235,054 unique TCR beta nucleotide sequences were sequenced per donor, about a sixth of them non-productive. On the study overall, not on this receptor specifically: Assigning TCR associations to individual alleles was difficult when HLA alleles, especially DR and DQ, strongly co-occurred. According to a later genetic analysis, donors in an Asian-associated ancestry cluster had fewer N-insertions in productive TCRs than the approximately 650-donor mean. According to a later analysis, TCR association rates differed among HLA loci, with DRB1 alleles showing the most associated TCRs and HLA-C alleles showing the fewest. Because HLA typing was missing for some donors at each locus, association tests included only the typed subset. Three of the identified cytomegalovirus-associated TCR beta chains were confirmed in vitro to be specific for cytomegalovirus antigens. A later analysis reported that several top co-occurrence clusters appeared linked to parvovirus B19, influenza, CMV and Epstein-Barr virus. A further reported finding was that TCR beta sequences accurately predicted the HLA-A and HLA-B alleles for most subjects in the first cohort. In a later analysis, some 18,000 TCR beta sequences were associated with specific HLA alleles at a false discovery rate of 0.05. Linkage disequilibrium might explain the correlated functional status among segregating V segments, but an unknown experimental factor could not be ruled out. V-gene and J-gene trimming of TCR beta chains was associated with a missense DCLRE1C variant in a later genetic analysis, and the association was replicated in an independent cohort. Broadly in line with IMGT annotations, most TCR beta V segments showed up in productive rearrangements about 87% or about 30% of the time in an earlier analysis of 587 of the donors. The sequencing pipeline was judged likely to have produced a cluster of highly shared sequence variants as a technical artifact. The earlier analysis of some 560 of the donors excluded fewer than 20 rarely observed V segments, including chromosome 9 orphons, because counts were too low. While some public TCRs were present in many individuals, most TCR sequences turned up only very rarely across donors. Cytomegalovirus status was reported to be diagnosed by the classifier with high specificity and sensitivity in both the original and validation cohorts. According to a later analysis, most CMV-associated TCR beta chains appeared to be HLA-restricted, and the HLA associations seemed to be driven largely by CMV exposure. This cohort had only TCR beta chains sequenced, and the lack of alpha or paired-chain data limited which features could be detected. A later analysis found that HLA-associated TCR beta chains were more clonally expanded and had lower generation probabilities than equally common non-associated chains. For the cohort, immune exposure information was limited to CMV serostatus. The presence/absence analyses assumed that sequencing depth was roughly uniform across donors, and that assumption may not be true. The study gave a list of about 170 TCR beta chains associated with cytomegalovirus. It was suggested by the authors that the approach could potentially be generalized to other disease states and immunological phenotypes.

In total, more than 500 healthy bone marrow donors made up the cohort. Cohort members were all nominally healthy when sampled, although unrecorded immune exposures were likely present. The donor was CMV seronegative and belonged to the group of 380 or so seronegative cohort members. A peripheral blood sample was provided by each donor, and peripheral blood mononuclear cells were used for TCR beta sequencing. Genomic DNA was extracted from the blood cell samples with the Qiagen DNeasy Blood Extraction Kit. What was sequenced was PBMCs. The clonotype comes from a man aged 40-50 years in good health and CMV-seronegative.

DNA sequence: TGTGCCAGCAGCTTAGGCGGCACCGGGGAGCTGTTTTTT. Its protein reads: CASSLGGTGELFF. Recombination linked TRBV7-2 to TRBJ2-2; no D segment can be confidently identified. A distance of 4 bases separates the germline ends of V and J, which lose 1 base and 4 bases respectively. From its cysteine to its phenylalanine, the CDR3 spans 13 amino acids. Only the CDR3 region is kept as DNA, spanning 39 bases read in frame from base 1. The germline V gene provides CDR1 SGHTA and CDR2 FQGNSA.